A single sample is the source of the 21 T cell receptor beta chains below, sequenced in a study of regulatory T cells in long-lasting Graves disease. Time point specified: newly diagnosed GD, antithyroid drugs for less than 3 months. The TCR library was prepared using RNA isolated from PBMCs. Through Arm-PCR of CDR3 regions and iRepertoire HTBI primers, TCR beta libraries were built. One entry per CDR3 protein, called by TCRdb with MiXCR from the multiplex PCR reads. The sample carries around 500,000 distinct CDR3 sequences, about 13% recorded once. A further study also used this sample, focusing on T cells in Graves' hyperthyroidism and ophthalmopathy.

The sequenced sample was peripheral blood mononuclear cells (PBMCs), obtained at new diagnosis, from a patient treated with antithyroid drugs. Receptors were obtained from a man aged 25 to 45 with Graves disease.

The chain has TRBV10-3 and TRBJ2-6, with D perhaps matching TRBD2 (6 bases). The CDR3 runs 15 residues. The germline V gene has CDR1 ENHRY and CDR2 SYGVKD. V was shortened by 5 bases and J by 2 bases, with 10 bases between the two germline ends. The CDR3 reads CAISSGEAGANVLTF. CDR3 nucleotide sequence: TGTGCCATCAGTTCGGGGGAGGCTGGGGCCAACGTCCTGACTTTC.

The chain uses TRBV12-5 and TRBJ2-1; 8 positions agree with TRBD2. The CDR3 is 16 amino acids. J lost 5 bases, V lost 0 bases, and 6 bases had no gene match. CDR1 is LGHNT and CDR2 is FRNRAP in the germline V gene. CDR3 sequence reads: CASGLVSGSPHNEQFF. The DNA of the CDR3 is TGTGCTAGTGGTTTGGTAAGCGGGAGCCCCCACAATGAGCAGTTCTTC.

This clonotype was counted many times. V usage is TRBV30 and J usage is TRBJ1-2; 10 nucleotides align to TRBD1. J lost 4 bases, V lost 7 bases, and 9 bases had no gene match. The CDR3 is made up of 14 amino acids. CDR1 and CDR2 from the germline V gene are GTSNPN and SVGIG (reference sequence). The CDR3 nucleotides are TGTGCCTCTATACAGGGACAGGGGTCCTATGGCTACACCTTC. Protein: CASIQGQGSYGYTF.

This clonotype was detected ten times or more. The chain is built from TRBV6-5 and TRBJ1-3; TRBD1 might be the D (6 bases). The CDR3 has 16 amino acids. Germline-derived CDR1 and CDR2 are MNHEY and SVGAGI. V lost 0 bases and J lost 0, with 9 bases in between. As DNA, the CDR3 is TGTGCCAGCAGTTACTCGAAGACAGGCTCTGGAAACACCATATATTTT. Translated: CASSYSKTGSGNTIYF.

This clonotype was counted many times. CDR3 DNA sequence: TGTGCCTGGAGCCACAGGGGGCGTAATGAAAAACTGTTTTTT. Translated: CAWSHRGRNEKLFF. The rearrangement links TRBV30 to TRBJ1-4, with 9 positions matching TRBD1. Germline V lookup: CDR1 GTSNPN, CDR2 SVGIG (reference sequence). The J segment lost 4 bases and the V segment lost 3 bases, leaving 3 bases of the junction unmatched. The CDR3 spans 14 residues.

This clonotype was picked up many times. The rearrangement uses TRBV5-1 and TRBJ2-1; 11 positions agree with TRBD2. With 5 bases clipped from V and 7 bases from J, the junction kept 11 bases outside the gene matches. Germline CDR1 SGHRS, CDR2 YFSETQ. This CDR3 spans 16 amino acids. The CDR3 sequence is CASSLMTSGDGNEQFF. DNA of the CDR3: TGCGCCAGCAGTCTTATGACTAGCGGGGACGGGAATGAGCAGTTCTTC.

At least ten counts were recorded for this clonotype. V gene TRBV12-3 or TRBV12-4 combines with J gene TRBJ2-7, with D maybe TRBD1 (5 bases). This CDR3 region has 13 residues. Trimming shortened V by 5 bases and J by 2 bases, and 10 bases separated the two germline ends. The DNA for the CDR3 is TGTGCCAGCAGTCACAGGACCCCCTACGAGCAGTACTTC. Translated, it gives CASSHRTPYEQYF.

This clonotype occurred many times. CDR3 sequence reads: CASSGSRYTEAFF. CDR3 DNA sequence: TGTGCCAGCAGTGGTTCCAGATACACTGAAGCTTTCTTT. The gene calls are TRBV6-1 and TRBJ1-1; D gene ambiguous. Germline lookup yields CDR1 MNHNS and CDR2 SASEGT. The V and J ends lost 4 bases and 3 bases respectively, with 9 bases between them. This CDR3 has 13 residues.

This clonotype showed up just a few times. The V gene is TRBV4-1, the J gene TRBJ1-1; D is undetermined. V was shortened by 0 bases and J by 7 bases, with 12 bases between the two germline ends. The CDR3 consists of 14 residues. CDR1 and CDR2 from the germline V gene are MGHRA and YSYEKL. Written as DNA, the CDR3 is TGCGCCAGCAGCCAAGATCATGGGTCCCTTGAAGCTTTCTTT. This codes for CASSQDHGSLEAFF.

This clonotype was found many times. An end of the junction differs from the germline gene, which may be a read error. The chain couples TRBV10-1 to TRBJ2-3; weak D call: TRBD2 (6 bases). Per the germline V gene, CDR1 is WNHNN and CDR2 is SYGVQD (reference sequence). The CDR3 spans 14 residues. Here the CDR3 DNA reads TGTGCCAGCAGCCCCCGGGGGAGCACAGATACGCAGTATTTT. Translation: CASSPRGSTDTQYF.

In its sample, this clonotype was seen many times. This chain connects TRBV6-2 or TRBV6-3 to TRBJ2-1; no clear D. The germline V gene encodes CDR1 MNHEY and CDR2 SVGEGT. The CDR3 extends over 13 amino acids. V was pared by 4 bases and J by 13 bases, with 17 bases between. In DNA form, the CDR3 reads TGTGCCAGCAGTTCCGCACAGTGGGCCTTACAGTTCTTC. Protein sequence: CASSSAQWALQFF.

This clonotype was counted ten times or more. V gene TRBV2 combines with J gene TRBJ1-1; D is unclear. CDR1 and CDR2 from the germline V gene are SNHLY and FYNNEI. V dropped 11 bases and J dropped 7 bases, with 17 bases sitting between them. The CDR3 is 12 residues long. The CDR3 bases are TGTGCCCGTGCCCGGGGTGGTTATGAAGCTTTCTTT. Its translation is CARARGGYEAFF.

V is TRBV5-4 and J is TRBJ2-1; TRBD2 agrees at 10 bases. From germline, CDR1 is SGHNT and CDR2 YYREEE (reference sequence). V shed 4 bases, J shed 9 bases, and the junction held 13 bases outside the gene matches. This CDR3 has 16 residues. CDR3 nucleotide sequence: TGTGCCAGCAGCCCCCCTGGGGCTAGCGGGAGTACTGAGCAGTTCTTC. Its protein product is CASSPPGASGSTEQFF.

This clonotype was detected only a few times. The rearrangement joins TRBV10-3 to TRBJ2-1; TRBD2 aligns across 10 bases. CDR1 is ENHRY, CDR2 SYGVKD, per germline. The CDR3 totals 15 residues. V shed 6 bases and J 8 bases; nucleotides not matched to a gene: 10. CDR3 residues: CAISLSSGSTHEQFF. Written as DNA, the CDR3 is TGTGCCATCAGCCTCTCTAGCGGGAGCACGCATGAGCAGTTCTTC.

This clonotype was seen many times. V and J are TRBV7-9 and TRBJ2-7, with TRBD2 identical over 10 bases. This CDR3 contains 17 residues. The V gene's germline CDR1 is SEHNR and CDR2 FQNEAQ (reference sequence). Unmatched junction bases numbered 12, after V lost 4 bases and J lost 3 bases. The CDR3 DNA is TGTGCCAGCAGCTCACGACCCGGACTAGCGGAAAGCTACGAGCAGTACTTC. It specifies CASSSRPGLAESYEQYF.

Concerning this clonotype: A much larger clone differs by one base, so this may be a read error. The chain joins TRBV5-1 to TRBJ1-1; TRBD1 is a possible D gene (5 bases). CDR1 SGHRS and CDR2 YFSETQ come from the germline V gene. The CDR3 has 13 residues. The CDR3 here is CTSSSSGGTEAFF. The CDR3 DNA reads as TGCACCAGCAGCTCTTCCGGGGGCACTGAAGCTTTCTTT.

This clonotype showed up many times. This sequence joins TRBV6-1 and TRBJ1-5; D is possibly TRBD1 (5 bases). Germline V gene sequence: CDR1 MNHNS, CDR2 SASEGT. The CDR3 contains 15 residues. Trimming left V 0 bases short and J 6 bases short, with 12 bases between. The CDR3 DNA follows: TGTGCCAGCAGTGAAGCGGGGGACGAAGGTCAGCCCCAGCATTTT. Its translation: CASSEAGDEGQPQHF.

The chain combines TRBV2 with TRBJ2-7; 11 nucleotides match TRBD2. From germline, CDR1 is SNHLY and CDR2 FYNNEI. CDR3 size: 15 residues. Trimming took 9 bases from V and 5 from J; bases not matched to a gene: 12. CDR3 sequence: CASGNSGGAYHEQYF. The CDR3 DNA sequence: TGTGCCAGTGGGAATAGCGGGGGGGCCTACCACGAGCAGTACTTC.

The rearrangement links TRBV20-1 to TRBJ2-3; D is possibly TRBD1 or TRBD2 (5 bases each). The germline V gene encodes CDR1 DFQATT and CDR2 SNEGSKA (reference sequence). Trimming left V 5 bases short and J 4 bases short, with 10 bases between. This CDR3 contains 12 residues. For the CDR3, the DNA is TGCAGTGCTGGGGGTGCCGCAGATACGCAGTATTTT. This encodes CSAGGAADTQYF.

This clonotype has only a few counts. DNA of the CDR3: TGCGCCAGCAGCTTGGAGTCTCATGAGCAGTTCTTC. Amino acid sequence: CASSLESHEQFF. V is TRBV5-1 and J is TRBJ2-1; D call uncertain. This CDR3 has 12 residues. V dropped 0 bases and J dropped 8 bases, with 6 bases sitting between them. Germline lookup yields CDR1 SGHRS and CDR2 YFSETQ.

In its sample, this clonotype was seen many times. This sequence joins TRBV29-1 and TRBJ1-5; 7 nucleotides line up with TRBD1. The CDR3 has 16 residues. V lost 4 bases and J lost 4; bases outside the gene matches: 13. Germline CDR1 and CDR2: SQVTM and ANQGSEA. In DNA, the CDR3 is TGCAGCGTTGCCCTCGGGGCAGGGGGGATGAATCAGCCCCAGCATTTT. Translated: CSVALGAGGMNQPQHF.